What follows is one TCR beta chain and its context. Its specificity is not known. PBMCs that had been cryopreserved were the source of 2 to 2.5 micrograms of genomic DNA for TCR beta libraries. The data were taken from a study of cytotoxic CD8 clonotypes in ibrutinib-treated CLL. The data were produced by immunoSEQ multiplex PCR, yet TCRdb's version contains in-frame clones alone and is incomplete. The data show a few hundred thousand clones, with approximately 80% seen just once and 5.5% to 8% held by the top ten. The V gene lost 6 bases and the J gene lost 5 bases, with 16 bases spanning the gap. Germline V gene data show CDR1 as SEHNR and CDR2 as FQNEAQ (reference sequence). The CDR3 has 14 residues. The study, taken as a whole, reports: Baseline-level clonality went beyond age-matched healthy donors and moved in step with circulating CD8+ T-cell counts. The study found clonality rose at ibrutinib response, then fell toward baseline at progression.

The receptor comes from a human donor with chronic lymphocytic leukemia. The chain combines TRBV7-9 with TRBJ1-2; possibly TRBD1 for D (5 bases). Sequences were derived from PBMCs, sampled before ibrutinib treatment. CDR3 amino acids: CASSTFPGWYGYTF. CDR3 coding DNA: TGTGCCAGCAGTACCTTCCCAGGGTGGTATGGCTACACCTTC.